This is a list of T cell receptor beta chains from one sample in a study of blood T cell repertoires in COVID-19. The method was immunoSEQ multiplex PCR; TCRdb's version includes in-frame clones alone and lacks a portion of them. The table includes over 95,000 clones, 81% detected once. Material: peripheral blood. The receptors originated from a man aged 50 or older with acute or convalescent COVID-19. Each CDR3 is given with its conserved first and last residue. The order of the fields is V gene, D gene, clone size, J gene, CDR3 DNA, CDR3 protein. The D gene is left open where the match is weak. Size is stated for part of the rows, as once, few or many counts, or as a class when the clone is expanded.

TRBV7-6	NA	NA	TRBJ2-5	TGTGCCAGCAGCTTAGCGACGGGGCAAGAGACCCAGTACTTC	CASSLATGQETQYF
TRBV5-4	TRBD2	once	TRBJ2-2	TGTGCCAGCAGCTTGGCCCAACGGGGGGGCCTCGGCGGGGAGCTGTTTTTT	CASSLAQRGGLGGELFF
TRBV12-3/TRBV12-4	NA	NA	TRBJ2-1	TGTGCCAGCAGAAGGGGACTGGACAATGAGCAGTTCTTC	CASRRGLDNEQFF
TRBV3-1/TRBV3-2	NA	NA	TRBJ1-5	TGTGCCAGCAGCGAGACGAGCGGCAATCAGCCCCAGCATTTT	CASSETSGNQPQHF
TRBV9	TRBD1	NA	TRBJ2-5	TGTGCCAGCAGCGCCCGGGACAGGGGGTTGCAAGAGACCCAGTACTTC	CASSARDRGLQETQYF
TRBV6-5	TRBD1	NA	TRBJ2-2	TGTGCCAGCAACTGGGACAGGGAGACCGGGGAGCTGTTTTTT	CASNWDRETGELFF
TRBV9	TRBD1	NA	TRBJ1-6	TGTGCCAGCAGCTTCGGACAGGGAACGAATTCACCCCTCCACTTT	CASSFGQGTNSPLHF
TRBV5-1	TRBD1	NA	TRBJ1-2	TGCGCCAGCAGCCCGGACAGGGGGCACGGCTATGGCTACACCTTC	CASSPDRGHGYGYTF
TRBV11-3	NA	NA	TRBJ2-1	TGTGCCAGCAGCTCCCTCACAACCGGGACACCCTCCTCCTACAATGAGCAGTTCTTC	CASSSLTTGTPSSYNEQFF
TRBV25-1	TRBD2	NA	TRBJ2-3	TGTGCCAGCAGCCCCCAGCGGGGGAGCACAGATACGCAGTATTTT	CASSPQRGSTDTQYF
TRBV7-6	TRBD2	NA	TRBJ2-1	TGTGCCAGCAGCTTAGCTCTGCCTAGCGGGGCCAACAATGAGCAGTTCTTC	CASSLALPSGANNEQFF
TRBV30	NA	few	TRBJ2-1	TGTGCCTGGAGTGTACTTGGCGGTTACTACAATGAGCAGTTCTTC	CAWSVLGGYYNEQFF
TRBV30	TRBD1	NA	TRBJ1-5	TGTGCCTGGAGTGTTGGGGGATTTGGACAGGGGGCTCGCCAGCCCCAGCATTTT	CAWSVGGFGQGARQPQHF
TRBV6-6	NA	NA	TRBJ2-7	TGTGCCAGCAGTTCTACGGTCCTCTCCTACGAGCAGTACTTC	CASSSTVLSYEQYF
TRBV5-6	NA	NA	TRBJ1-2	TGTGCCAGCAGCAACAGGGTGGGGAAGGGATATGGCTACACCTTC	CASSNRVGKGYGYTF
TRBV5-6	TRBD1	NA	TRBJ2-2	TGTGCCAGCAGCCTCAGGACAGGGGTGAACACCGGGGAGCTGTTTTTT	CASSLRTGVNTGELFF
TRBV9	NA	NA	TRBJ1-3	TGTGCCAGCAGCGAAACAGGGAGCTCTGGAAACACCATATATTTT	CASSETGSSGNTIYF
TRBV12-3/TRBV12-4	TRBD2	once	TRBJ2-4	TGTGCCAGCAGTTTCGGGACTAGCGGGGGAAACTTC	CASSFGTSGGNF
TRBV18	NA	NA	TRBJ1-2	TGTGCCAGCTCACCCCGACAGGACGCCACCTATGGCTACACCTTC	CASSPRQDATYGYTF
TRBV20-1	NA	NA	TRBJ1-6	TGCAGTGCTAGTGACACAGGGTTTAGTTCCTATAATTCACCCCTCCACTTT	CSASDTGFSSYNSPLHF
TRBV5-1	TRBD2	NA	TRBJ2-1	TGCGCCAGCAGCTCGGTACTAGCGGGGGGGCTGAATGAGCAGTTCTTC	CASSSVLAGGLNEQFF
TRBV27	TRBD1	once	TRBJ2-2	TGTGCCATCAGGGGGCGAACGAACACCGGGGAGCTGTTTTTT	CAIRGRTNTGELFF
TRBV19	TRBD1	NA	TRBJ1-6	TGTGCCAGTAGTAGACAGGGGGCGAATTCACCCCTCCACTTT	CASSRQGANSPLHF
TRBV5-1	TRBD2	NA	TRBJ2-3	TGCGCCAGCAGCTTACTAGCGGGGGGGGTCACAGATACGCAGTATTTT	CASSLLAGGVTDTQYF
TRBV9	TRBD1	NA	TRBJ1-1	TGTGCCAGCAGCGTAGCCTCAGGGGGCACTGAAGCTTTCTTT	CASSVASGGTEAFF
TRBV9	NA	NA	TRBJ1-1	TGTGCCAGCAGCATACCGACAGCGGGGTACACTGAAGCTTTCTTT	CASSIPTAGYTEAFF
TRBV4-1	NA	NA	TRBJ2-3	TGCGCCAGCAGCCGGACCACAGGGACAGATACGCAGTATTTT	CASSRTTGTDTQYF
TRBV29-1	NA	NA	TRBJ1-1	TGCAGCGTGAGGAGGGCGGGGACTGAAGCTTTCTTT	CSVRRAGTEAFF
TRBV5-1	NA	NA	TRBJ1-2	TGCGCCAGTTCACCTTCGACAGGCCCAGCTAACTATGGCTACACCTTC	CASSPSTGPANYGYTF
TRBV19	NA	few	TRBJ1-1	TGTGCCAGTAGTATAGATCTGACAGCCATACCCCATGGGGCTTTCTTT	CASSIDLTAIPHGAFF
TRBV2	NA	NA	TRBJ2-3	TGTGCCAGCCTTTTAGCGGCGGGGTACACAGATACGCAGTATTTT	CASLLAAGYTDTQYF
TRBV4-1	NA	NA	TRBJ2-3	TGCGCCAGCAGCCAAGAACGGAGTAGCACAGATACGCAGTATTTT	CASSQERSSTDTQYF
TRBV5-6	NA	NA	TRBJ1-3	TGTGCCAGCACCCTGGACAGCTCCTACGGAAACACCATATATTTT	CASTLDSSYGNTIYF
TRBV4-1	TRBD1	once	TRBJ1-2	TGCGCCAGCAGCCAAGATTTGAGGGGGACAGGGGGTGGCTACACCTTC	CASSQDLRGTGGGYTF
TRBV27	TRBD1	NA	TRBJ1-2	TGTGCCAGCAGAAGACAGGGGGGTGGCTACACCTTC	CASRRQGGGYTF
TRBV5-1	NA	NA	TRBJ2-2	TGCGCCAGCAGCCCGGAGGGGGGGCGCGGGGAGCTGTTTTTT	CASSPEGGRGELFF
TRBV7-2	TRBD1	NA	TRBJ1-1	TGTGCCAGCAGCCCGGACAGGGTTTCGGCTTTCTTT	CASSPDRVSAFF
TRBV9	NA	NA	TRBJ1-1	TGTGCCAGCAGCGTAGGGCAGGGAGGGATTGGATCTGAAGCTTTCTTT	CASSVGQGGIGSEAFF
TRBV28	NA	once	TRBJ1-2	TGTGCCAGCAGTGAAACAGGTCCTAACTATGGCTACACCTTC	CASSETGPNYGYTF
TRBV10-1	TRBD1	NA	TRBJ2-3	TGCGCCAGCAGTGAGTCGAAATGGGACAGAAGCACAGATACGCAGTATTTT	CASSESKWDRSTDTQYF
TRBV12-3/TRBV12-4	NA	NA	TRBJ1-1	TGTGCCAGCAGTTTAGGCAGGGATAAAGCTTTCTTT	CASSLGRDKAFF
TRBV9	TRBD1	NA	TRBJ1-2	TGTGCCAGCAGCCGTCTAGCGGGACAGCCCTATGGCTACACCTTC	CASSRLAGQPYGYTF
TRBV25-1	NA	few	TRBJ2-7	TGTGCCAGCAGTGACGACAGAAACTACGAGCAGTACTTC	CASSDDRNYEQYF
TRBV9	NA	NA	TRBJ1-2	TGTGCCAGCAGCGTAGATATTGAGAGGGATGGCTACACCTTC	CASSVDIERDGYTF
TRBV13	TRBD1	NA	TRBJ1-2	TGTGCCAGCAGCTCAGGGGGGGGGACCCGGAGTGGCTACACCTTC	CASSSGGGTRSGYTF
TRBV12-3/TRBV12-4	NA	once	TRBJ2-1	TGTGCCAGCAGTTCTAGACAGTTAAATGAGCAGTTCTTC	CASSSRQLNEQFF
TRBV19	TRBD1	NA	TRBJ1-4	TGTGCCAGTAGTTTGGACAGGGGAGAAACTAATGAAAAACTGTTTTTT	CASSLDRGETNEKLFF
TRBV20-1	TRBD1	NA	TRBJ2-7	TGCAGTGCCAGTGACAGGGGTTCAGGTCCTTCCTACGAGCAGTACTTC	CSASDRGSGPSYEQYF
TRBV10-3	NA	NA	TRBJ2-1	TGTGCCATCAGTCAGGGTCCCAGGAACAATGAGCAGTTCTTC	CAISQGPRNNEQFF
TRBV5-1	TRBD1	NA	TRBJ2-2	TGCGCCAGCAGCCTGGAAGGGACAGGGCTCGGCACCGGGGAGCTGTTTTTT	CASSLEGTGLGTGELFF
TRBV2	NA	NA	TRBJ2-3	TGTGCCAGCAGTGAAAGGAGGTCGGGAGATACGCAGTATTTT	CASSERRSGDTQYF
TRBV7-8	NA	NA	TRBJ2-5	TGTGCCAGCCGAACAGGGTTAGCAGAGACCCAGTACTTC	CASRTGLAETQYF
TRBV7-3	TRBD1	NA	TRBJ1-1	TGTGCCAGCAGCGCCACTGACAGGGCTGGTGAAGCTTTCTTT	CASSATDRAGEAFF
TRBV15	NA	once	TRBJ2-1	TGTGCCACCAGCACAGGGTCCTACAATGAGCAGTTCTTC	CATSTGSYNEQFF
TRBV2	TRBD1	NA	TRBJ1-5	TGTGCCAGCGCGGGACAGTCCAATCAGCCCCAGCATTTT	CASAGQSNQPQHF
TRBV6-5	TRBD1	NA	TRBJ1-1	TGTGCCAGCAGTTACTCGGGACAGGTTTCCGAAGCTTTCTTT	CASSYSGQVSEAFF
TRBV11-2	TRBD1	few	TRBJ1-1	TGTGCCAGCAGCTTAGAACCAGGGGGCACTGAAGCTTTCTTT	CASSLEPGGTEAFF
TRBV18	NA	NA	TRBJ1-1	TGTGCCAGCTCAGCGGCGGGCGGGGGCACTGAAGCTTTCTTT	CASSAAGGGTEAFF
TRBV6-1	NA	few	TRBJ1-1	TGTGCCAGCAGTGAACAGGGGTATGGTGAAGCTTTCTTT	CASSEQGYGEAFF
TRBV9	TRBD2	NA	TRBJ2-3	TGTGCCAGCAGCGTAGGCGGGGGGACCACAGATACGCAGTATTTT	CASSVGGGTTDTQYF